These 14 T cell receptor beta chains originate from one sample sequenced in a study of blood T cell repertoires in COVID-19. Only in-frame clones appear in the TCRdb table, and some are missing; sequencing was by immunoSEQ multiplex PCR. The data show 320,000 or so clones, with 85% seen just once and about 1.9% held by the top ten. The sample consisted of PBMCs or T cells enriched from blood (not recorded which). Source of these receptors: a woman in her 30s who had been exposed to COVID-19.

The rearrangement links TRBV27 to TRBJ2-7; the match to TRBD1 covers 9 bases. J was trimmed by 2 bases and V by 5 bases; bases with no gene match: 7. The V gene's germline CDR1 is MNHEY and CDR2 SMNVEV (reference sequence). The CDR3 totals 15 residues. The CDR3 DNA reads TGTGCCAGCAGTCTTGGGACAGGGCTTACCTACGAGCAGTACTTC. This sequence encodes CASSLGTGLTYEQYF.

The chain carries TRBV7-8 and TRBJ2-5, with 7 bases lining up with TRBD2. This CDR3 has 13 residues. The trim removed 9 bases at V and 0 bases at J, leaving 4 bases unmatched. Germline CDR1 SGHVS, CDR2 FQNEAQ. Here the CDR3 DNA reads TGTGCCAGTACCCGGGGGGACCAAGAGACCCAGTACTTC. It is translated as CASTRGDQETQYF.

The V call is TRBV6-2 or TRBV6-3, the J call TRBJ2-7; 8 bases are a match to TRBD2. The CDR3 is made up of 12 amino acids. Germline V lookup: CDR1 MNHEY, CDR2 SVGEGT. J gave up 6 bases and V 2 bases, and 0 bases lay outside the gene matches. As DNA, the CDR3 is TGTGCCAGCAGTTACAGCGGGGGCGAGCAGTACTTC. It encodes CASSYSGGEQYF.

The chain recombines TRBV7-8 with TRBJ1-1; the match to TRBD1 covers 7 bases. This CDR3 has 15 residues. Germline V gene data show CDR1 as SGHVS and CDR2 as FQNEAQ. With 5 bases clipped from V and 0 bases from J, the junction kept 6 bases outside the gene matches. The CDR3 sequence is CASSPPQGVNTEAFF. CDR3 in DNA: TGTGCCAGCAGCCCGCCCCAGGGGGTGAACACTGAAGCTTTCTTT.

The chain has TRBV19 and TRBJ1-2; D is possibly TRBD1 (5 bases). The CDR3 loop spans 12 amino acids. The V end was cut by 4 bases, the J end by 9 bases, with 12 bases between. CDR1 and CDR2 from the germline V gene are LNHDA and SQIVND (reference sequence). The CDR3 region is CASSNDQGSYTF. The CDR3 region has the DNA TGTGCCAGTAGTAACGACCAGGGTAGCTACACCTTC.

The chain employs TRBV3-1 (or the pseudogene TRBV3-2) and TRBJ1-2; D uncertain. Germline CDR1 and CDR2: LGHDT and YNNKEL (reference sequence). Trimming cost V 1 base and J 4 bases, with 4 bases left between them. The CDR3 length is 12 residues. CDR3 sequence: CASSQAVYGYTF. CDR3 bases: TGTGCCAGCAGCCAAGCCGTCTATGGCTACACCTTC.

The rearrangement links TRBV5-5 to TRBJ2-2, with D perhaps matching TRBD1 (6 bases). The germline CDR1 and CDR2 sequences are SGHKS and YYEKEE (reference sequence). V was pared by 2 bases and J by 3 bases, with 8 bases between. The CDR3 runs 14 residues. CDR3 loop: CASSFSGDTGELFF. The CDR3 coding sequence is TGTGCCAGCAGCTTTTCAGGGGACACCGGGGAGCTGTTTTTT. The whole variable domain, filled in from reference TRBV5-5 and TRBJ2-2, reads DAGVTQSPTHLIKTRGQQVTLRCSPISGHKSVSWYQQVLGQGPQFIFQYYEKEERGRGNFPDRFSARQFPNYSSELNVNALLLGDSALYLCASSFSGDTGELFFGEGSRLTVL.

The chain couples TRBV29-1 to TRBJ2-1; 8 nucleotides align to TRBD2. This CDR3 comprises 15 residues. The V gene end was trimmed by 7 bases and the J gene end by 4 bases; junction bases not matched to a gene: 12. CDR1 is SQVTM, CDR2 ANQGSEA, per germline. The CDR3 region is CSDREHGGGYNEQFF. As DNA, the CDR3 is TGCAGCGACCGGGAACATGGCGGGGGGTACAATGAGCAGTTCTTC.

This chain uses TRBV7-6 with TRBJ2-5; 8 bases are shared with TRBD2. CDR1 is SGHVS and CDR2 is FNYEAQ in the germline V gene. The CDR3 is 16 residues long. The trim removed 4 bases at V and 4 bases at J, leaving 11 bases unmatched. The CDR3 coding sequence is TGTGCCAGCAGCTCCAAGCGGGAGCTCTCGGGAGAGACCCAGTACTTC. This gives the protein CASSSKRELSGETQYF.

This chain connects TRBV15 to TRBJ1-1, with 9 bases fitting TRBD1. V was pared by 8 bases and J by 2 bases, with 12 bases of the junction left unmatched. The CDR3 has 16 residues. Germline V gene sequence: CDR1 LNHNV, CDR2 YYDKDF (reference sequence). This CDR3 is CATSWGTGRSNTEAFF. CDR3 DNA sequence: TGTGCCACCTCTTGGGGGACAGGGAGGTCAAACACTGAAGCTTTCTTT. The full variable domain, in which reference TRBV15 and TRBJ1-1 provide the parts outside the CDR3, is DAMVIQNPRYQVTQFGKPVTLSCSQTLNHNVMYWYQQKSSQAPKLLFHYYDKDFNNEADTPDNFQSRRPNTSFCFLDIRSPGLGDTAMYLCATSWGTGRSNTEAFFGQGTRLTVV.

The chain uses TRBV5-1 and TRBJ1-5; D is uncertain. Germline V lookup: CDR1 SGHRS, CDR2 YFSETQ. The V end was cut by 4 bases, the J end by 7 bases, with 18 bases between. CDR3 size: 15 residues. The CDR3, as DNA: TGCGCCAGCAGCCTGCTCGGAGGGCGAGGACAGCCCCAGCATTTT. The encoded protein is CASSLLGGRGQPQHF.

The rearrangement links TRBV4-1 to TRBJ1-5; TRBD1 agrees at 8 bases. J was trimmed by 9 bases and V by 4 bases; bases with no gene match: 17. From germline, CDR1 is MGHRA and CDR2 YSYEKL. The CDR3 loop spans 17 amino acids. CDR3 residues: CASSRGTGVNAVGPQHF. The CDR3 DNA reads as TGCGCCAGCAGCCGAGGGACAGGAGTAAATGCAGTAGGGCCCCAGCATTTT.

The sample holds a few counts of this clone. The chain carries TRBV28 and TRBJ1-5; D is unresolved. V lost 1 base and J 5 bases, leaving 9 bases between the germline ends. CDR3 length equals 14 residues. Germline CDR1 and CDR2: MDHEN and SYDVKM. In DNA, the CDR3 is TGTGCCAGCAGTTTATCCGCCCGCGATCAGCCCCAGCATTTT. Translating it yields CASSLSARDQPQHF.

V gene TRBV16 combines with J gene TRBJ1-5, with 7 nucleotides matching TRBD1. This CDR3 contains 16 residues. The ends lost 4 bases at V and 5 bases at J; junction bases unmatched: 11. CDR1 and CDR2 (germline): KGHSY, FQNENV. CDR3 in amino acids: CASSLSNTGDYQPQHF. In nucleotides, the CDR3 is TGTGCCAGCAGCCTGTCTAACACAGGGGATTATCAGCCCCAGCATTTT.